This T cell receptor (beta chain) emerged from a study of T-cell memory formation after mild COVID-19. This clonotype appeared many times. The germline V gene encodes CDR1 SQVTM and CDR2 ANQGSEA. Trimming pared 4 bases from V and 5 bases from J, leaving 21 bases between. The CDR3 has 16 amino acids. TCRdb reanalysed the 5' RACE reads using MiXCR and keeps one entry per CDR3 protein. The table lists 100,000 or so distinct CDR3 sequences, 11% of them singletons. The TCR sequence derives from a man aged 18 to 29 who had mild COVID-19 (a few samples of this study predate the infection). Cell type and time point are not known. What was sequenced was PBMCs or a T cell subset sorted from them (not recorded which). This chain joins TRBV29-1 and TRBJ2-1, with no clear D. The CDR3 loop is CSVVLFLVGMDNEQFF. The CDR3, as DNA: TGCAGCGTTGTACTCTTTTTGGTGGGGATGGACAATGAGCAGTTCTTC.